These 25 T cell receptor beta chains were all obtained from the same sample, sequenced in a study of cytomegalovirus exposure and HLA in healthy donors. 60 Vbeta and 13 Jbeta primers were used in PCR. Clones were sequenced by immunoSEQ multiplex PCR, and TCRdb holds only the in-frame ones, with some missing. The sample yields 200,000 or so clones, roughly four fifths seen once. The source material was PBMCs. All receptors derive from a boy aged 2 to 9 in good health and CMV-seronegative.

This clone was seen more than once but under ten times. V and J are TRBV10-3 and TRBJ1-2; the D is unclear. The V and J ends lost 4 bases and 6 bases respectively, with 9 bases between them. Germline CDR1 reads ENHRY; CDR2 reads SYGVKD. CDR3 length: 12 amino acids. The DNA of the CDR3 is TGTGCCATCAGTGGATTTGACAATGGCTACACCTTC. Amino acids: CAISGFDNGYTF.

The chain recombines TRBV5-1 with TRBJ1-4, with unresolved D. CDR1 and CDR2 from the germline V gene are SGHRS and YFSETQ. The CDR3 has 14 residues. V lost 1 base and J lost 5, with 9 bases in between. The CDR3: CASSLRPENEKLFF. The CDR3 DNA is TGCGCCAGCAGCTTGAGGCCGGAGAATGAAAAACTGTTTTTT.

The chain has TRBV7-6 and TRBJ2-3; 9 nucleotides match TRBD2. This CDR3 contains 15 residues. CDR1 is SGHVS, CDR2 FNYEAQ, per germline. V trimming: 1 base; J trimming: 4 bases; junction bases outside the gene matches: 3. The CDR3 reads CASSLVAGAPDTQYF. The CDR3 DNA reads TGTGCCAGCAGCTTAGTAGCGGGGGCCCCAGATACGCAGTATTTT.

This clone appeared once. This sequence joins TRBV30 and TRBJ1-1, with D possibly being TRBD1 (5 bases). The CDR3 spans 17 residues. With 4 bases removed from V and 0 bases from J, the gap between germline ends came to 21 bases. The germline V gene has CDR1 GTSNPN and CDR2 SVGIG (reference sequence). The CDR3: CAWKGPEYRTMNTEAFF. The CDR3 nucleotides are TGTGCCTGGAAGGGGCCGGAATACAGGACCATGAACACTGAAGCTTTCTTT.

The rearrangement joins TRBV6-1 to TRBJ1-2; 7 bases fit TRBD1. Losses at the gene ends were 2 bases for V and 8 bases for J; bases not matched to a gene: 5. In germline, CDR1 is MNHNS, CDR2 SASEGT. The CDR3 covers 13 residues. In DNA form, the CDR3 reads TGTGCCAGCAGTGAAACAGGGGTATACGGCTACACCTTC. Its protein is CASSETGVYGYTF.

The chain carries TRBV29-1 and TRBJ1-1; possibly TRBD1 for D (5 bases). Germline CDR1 and CDR2: SQVTM and ANQGSEA. The CDR3 totals 12 residues. Trimming took off 5 bases at V and 4 bases at J, with 11 bases between the two ends. This chain's CDR3 is CSVNSGGTEAFF. CDR3 DNA sequence: TGCAGCGTTAATTCGGGGGGCACTGAAGCTTTCTTT.

Written as DNA, the CDR3 is TGTGCCACCAGCAACGTTCCCAGGGAAAGGGAATTCTATGGCTACACCTTC. Residues: CATSNVPREREFYGYTF. The V call is TRBV15, the J call TRBJ1-2, with D possibly matching TRBD1 (5 bases). The CDR3 runs 17 residues. Germline-derived CDR1 and CDR2 are LNHNV and YYDKDF (reference sequence). Between the trimmed V and J ends, which lost 4 bases and 4 bases, there was a span of 22 bases. Full variable domain (outside the CDR3, taken from reference TRBV15 and TRBJ1-2): DAMVIQNPRYQVTQFGKPVTLSCSQTLNHNVMYWYQQKSSQAPKLLFHYYDKDFNNEADTPDNFQSRRPNTSFCFLDIRSPGLGDTAMYLCATSNVPREREFYGYTFGSGTRLTVV.

The V and J genes are TRBV2 and TRBJ2-7; D is possibly TRBD1 (5 bases). V shed 7 bases and J shed 5 bases, with 18 bases lying between them. CDR3 length: 14 residues. The germline CDR1 and CDR2 sequences are SNHLY and FYNNEI. The CDR3 is CASTRNRNRNEQYF. The CDR3 region has the DNA TGTGCCAGCACCCGGAACAGGAACCGTAACGAGCAGTACTTC.

This clone was seen just once. The chain combines TRBV21-1 with TRBJ2-7; TRBD2 is taken as the D call from the table, unchecked against the DNA. TRBV21-1 is a documented pseudogene. The CDR3 contains 13 residues. In DNA form, the CDR3 reads TGTGCCAGCAGCGGGAGGGCCCCCTACGAGCAGTACTTC. This translates into CASSGRAPYEQYF.

This chain connects TRBV5-4 to TRBJ1-6; D gene ambiguous. Per the germline V gene, CDR1 is SGHNT and CDR2 is YYREEE (reference sequence). The CDR3 contains 16 residues. Trimming shortened V by 4 bases and J by 9 bases, and 20 bases separated the two germline ends. This CDR3 is CASSGSAGGKSSPLHF. The CDR3 bases are TGTGCCAGCAGCGGTAGCGCGGGCGGAAAATCTTCACCCCTCCACTTT.

This chain connects TRBV9 to TRBJ2-5, with TRBD2 matching 8 bases. The trim removed 5 bases at V and 1 base at J, leaving 7 bases unmatched. Germline values: CDR1 SGDLS, CDR2 YYNGEE. The CDR3 runs to 15 residues. Written as DNA, the CDR3 is TGTGCCAGCAGTTTGTCGGGGGGGTCCCAAGAGACCCAGTACTTC. Protein: CASSLSGGSQETQYF.

This sequence joins TRBV5-1 and TRBJ2-3; a weak D match, TRBD2 (6 bases). The germline V and J ends were trimmed by 3 bases and 0 bases, with 11 bases remaining between them. The CDR3 spans 15 residues. Germline V lookup: CDR1 SGHRS, CDR2 YFSETQ. As DNA, the CDR3 is TGCGCCAGCAGCTGGCGGGGACTGAGCACAGATACGCAGTATTTT. It codes for CASSWRGLSTDTQYF.

In this sample, this clone turned up a few times. The chain employs TRBV15 and TRBJ2-1, with 10 bases identical to TRBD2. The CDR3 covers 15 residues. The J segment lost 3 bases and the V segment lost 1 base, leaving 0 bases of the junction unmatched. Germline assignment: CDR1 LNHNV and CDR2 YYDKDF (reference sequence). The CDR3 reads CATSRGLAGYNEQFF. DNA of the CDR3: TGTGCCACCAGCAGAGGACTAGCGGGCTACAATGAGCAGTTCTTC.

The rearrangement uses TRBV11-2 and TRBJ2-1; TRBD1 matches 7 bases. Looked up from germline, CDR1 is SGHAT and CDR2 is FQNNGV. V trimming: 5 bases; J trimming: 8 bases; junction bases outside the gene matches: 3. The CDR3 has 12 amino acids. The CDR3 sequence is CASSRDRDEQFF. The CDR3 nucleotides are TGTGCCAGCAGCCGAGACAGGGATGAGCAGTTCTTC.

In this sample, this clone turned up once. The chain couples TRBV5-1 to TRBJ2-2; TRBD2 might be the D (6 bases). V lost 5 bases to trimming and J lost 8 bases, with 16 bases between them. The germline V gene has CDR1 SGHRS and CDR2 YFSETQ. CDR3 length: 14 amino acids. CDR3 sequence reads: CASSSGDLIGELFF. The CDR3 coding sequence is TGCGCCAGCAGTTCGGGGGACCTCATTGGGGAGCTGTTTTTT.

The chain has TRBV7-2 and TRBJ2-6; a possible D gene is TRBD2 (5 bases). CDR3 size: 17 residues. The V and J ends lost 3 bases and 2 bases respectively, with 14 bases between them. The germline V gene has CDR1 SGHTA and CDR2 FQGNSA. CDR3 loop: CASSFGLGETGANVLTF. The CDR3, as DNA: TGTGCCAGCAGCTTCGGTCTCGGGGAAACTGGGGCCAACGTCCTGACTTTC.

The sample holds a few counts of this clone. The chain recombines TRBV2 with TRBJ1-2; 9 nucleotides align to TRBD1. Germline lookup yields CDR1 SNHLY and CDR2 FYNNEI. Unmatched junction bases numbered 5, after V lost 7 bases and J lost 5 bases. This CDR3 is 13 amino acids long. Here the CDR3 DNA reads TGTGCCAGCAAAGAGGGGACAGGGTATGGCTACACCTTC. Its protein product is CASKEGTGYGYTF.

The chain couples TRBV5-5 to TRBJ1-1; tentative D call: TRBD1 (6 bases). This CDR3 has 15 residues. Germline-derived CDR1 and CDR2 are SGHKS and YYEKEE (reference sequence). With 3 bases removed from V and 2 bases from J, the gap between germline ends came to 14 bases. As DNA, the CDR3 is TGTGCCAGCAGCTCGCGGGGGGGGGCTAACACTGAAGCTTTCTTT. Its protein is CASSSRGGANTEAFF.

The genes are TRBV2 and TRBJ1-2, with 10 bases that match TRBD1. J lost 5 bases, V lost 6 bases, and 3 bases had no gene match. The CDR3 is 13 amino acids. Germline lookup yields CDR1 SNHLY and CDR2 FYNNEI. The CDR3 sequence: CASRDRGKYGYTF. The CDR3 bases are TGTGCCAGCAGGGACAGGGGGAAGTATGGCTACACCTTC.

The chain links TRBV9 to TRBJ1-1; a possible D gene is TRBD1 (5 bases). The CDR3 length is 16 residues. The V and J ends lost 0 bases and 0 bases respectively, with 12 bases between them. Germline CDR1 is SGDLS and CDR2 is YYNGEE. In nucleotides, the CDR3 is TGTGCCAGCAGCGTAGGAAGGGGAGGGGTGAACACTGAAGCTTTCTTT. It encodes CASSVGRGGVNTEAFF.

This rearrangement joins TRBV5-4 to TRBJ2-2; 7 bases line up with TRBD1. Per the germline V gene, CDR1 is SGHNT and CDR2 is YYREEE (reference sequence). The CDR3 contains 15 residues. J gave up 1 base and V 4 bases, and 4 bases lay outside the gene matches. In DNA form, the CDR3 reads TGTGCCAGCAGCACAGGACAGGTGAACACCGGGGAGCTGTTTTTT. Translated, it gives CASSTGQVNTGELFF.

As concerns this clone: Different DNA sequences within this sample yield the same CDR3. The chain carries TRBV7-9 and TRBJ1-1; the D gene is possibly TRBD1 (6 bases). This CDR3 spans 13 amino acids. Trimming cost V 5 bases and J 1 base, with 8 bases left between them. Looked up from germline, CDR1 is SEHNR and CDR2 is FQNEAQ (reference sequence). CDR3 DNA sequence: TGTGCCAGCAGCCTACAGGGGAACACTGAAGCTTTCTTT. Its protein product is CASSLQGNTEAFF.

The V and J genes are TRBV6-1 and TRBJ2-2; D is perhaps TRBD1 (6 bases). Trimming took 8 bases from V and 6 from J, leaving 13 bases between them. The CDR3 extends over 13 amino acids. Germline CDR1 is MNHNS and CDR2 is SASEGT. The CDR3 coding sequence is TGTGCCAGCGTACAGGGTTGGTCCGGGGAGCTGTTTTTT. As protein: CASVQGWSGELFF.

The genes are TRBV2 and TRBJ2-7, with no clear D. The V end lost 3 bases, the J end lost 3 bases, and 6 bases lay between the germline ends. The CDR3 contains 12 residues. Germline V CDR1 and CDR2: SNHLY, FYNNEI. CDR3 residues: CASSDLNYEQYF. The CDR3 coding sequence is TGTGCCAGCAGTGACTTAAACTACGAGCAGTACTTC.

The CDR3 DNA sequence: TGTGCCAGCAGTACAGGACCTGTCCCCTACGAGCAGTACTTC. This gives the protein CASSTGPVPYEQYF. The V call is TRBV11-1, the J call TRBJ2-7; D perhaps matches TRBD1 (5 bases). Looked up from germline, CDR1 is SGHAT and CDR2 is FQDESV (reference sequence). Trimming left V 6 bases short and J 2 bases short, with 14 bases between. The CDR3 is made up of 14 amino acids.